These T cell receptor beta chains were read from a single sample in a study of neurological immune-mediated disorders. MiXCR was run by TCRdb on the 5' RACE reads, yielding one entry per CDR3 protein. Of 85,000 to 110,000 distinct CDR3 sequences listed, roughly 10% are singletons. The sample comprised PBMCs. All receptors come from a female donor with HTLV-1-associated myelopathy (HAM/TSP). The CDR3 runs from the conserved cysteine through the conserved F or W. The order of the fields is clone size, J gene, CDR3 length, D gene, V gene, CDR3 protein, CDR3 DNA. The D gene is left open where the match is weak. Clone size is shown for a subset of rows, as once, few, many or a class of expanded clone.

size: .
J: TRBJ2-3
length: 17
D: .
V: TRBV10-2
CDR3: CASSALMTTLSTDTQYF
DNA: TGCGCCAGCAGTGCCCTTATGACTACCCTTAGCACAGATACGCAGTATTTT

size: many
J: TRBJ2-3
length: 14
D: TRBD1
V: TRBV7-3
CDR3: CASSQDRVPDTQYF
DNA: TGTGCCAGCAGCCAGGACAGGGTTCCAGATACGCAGTATTTT

size: many
J: TRBJ2-3
length: 15
D: .
V: TRBV5-1
CDR3: CASSLWTAPSDTQYF
DNA: TGCGCCAGCAGCTTGTGGACAGCCCCGAGCGATACGCAGTATTTT

size: few
J: TRBJ2-5
length: 13
D: .
V: TRBV10-2
CDR3: CASTTGAQETQYF
DNA: TGCGCCAGCACGACAGGTGCCCAAGAGACCCAGTACTTC

size: .
J: TRBJ1-1
length: 15
D: .
V: TRBV20-1
CDR3: CSARDPRRGNTEAFF
DNA: TGCAGTGCTAGAGATCCCCGCAGGGGGAACACTGAAGCTTTCTTT

size: many
J: TRBJ1-1
length: 13
D: .
V: TRBV5-1
CDR3: CASSLVQGREAFF
DNA: TGCGCCAGCAGCTTGGTCCAGGGGCGGGAAGCTTTCTTT

size: many
J: TRBJ1-3
length: 17
D: .
V: TRBV3-1
CDR3: CASSQDRGGGSGNTIYF
DNA: TGTGCCAGCAGCCAAGATCGGGGAGGCGGCTCTGGAAACACCATATATTTT

size: many
J: TRBJ1-5
length: 17
D: .
V: TRBV28
CDR3: CASSKASGPSRNQPQHF
DNA: TGTGCCAGCAGTAAAGCGTCAGGGCCTTCCCGCAATCAGCCCCAGCATTTT

size: many
J: TRBJ2-3
length: 15
D: .
V: TRBV3-1
CDR3: CASSPRLVNTDTQYF
DNA: TGTGCCAGCAGCCCCAGACTAGTTAACACAGATACGCAGTATTTT

size: many
J: TRBJ2-3
length: 18
D: TRBD2
V: TRBV7-2
CDR3: CASSYLTSGDLSTDTQYF
DNA: TGTGCCAGCAGCTATCTGACTAGCGGGGATTTAAGCACAGATACGCAGTATTTT

size: many
J: TRBJ2-5
length: 14
D: .
V: TRBV5-5
CDR3: CASRQGQIAETQYF
DNA: TGTGCCAGCAGGCAGGGCCAGATTGCAGAGACCCAGTACTTC

size: .
J: TRBJ1-1
length: 14
D: TRBD1
V: TRBV3-1
CDR3: CASSPLQGNTEVFF
DNA: TGTGCCAGCAGCCCACTACAGGGGAACACTGAAGTTTTCTTT

size: many
J: TRBJ2-4
length: 13
D: .
V: TRBV5-1
CDR3: CASSLGQLDIQYF
DNA: TGCGCCAGCAGCTTGGGACAGCTCGACATTCAGTACTTC

size: many
J: TRBJ2-3
length: 15
D: TRBD2
V: TRBV7-2
CDR3: CASSWTSGGTDTQYF
DNA: TGTGCCAGCAGCTGGACTAGCGGAGGCACAGATACGCAGTATTTT

size: many
J: TRBJ2-1
length: 17
D: TRBD2
V: TRBV7-9
CDR3: CASRGTSGGAVSNEQFF
DNA: TGTGCCAGCCGCGGGACTAGCGGGGGGGCCGTGAGTAATGAGCAGTTCTTC